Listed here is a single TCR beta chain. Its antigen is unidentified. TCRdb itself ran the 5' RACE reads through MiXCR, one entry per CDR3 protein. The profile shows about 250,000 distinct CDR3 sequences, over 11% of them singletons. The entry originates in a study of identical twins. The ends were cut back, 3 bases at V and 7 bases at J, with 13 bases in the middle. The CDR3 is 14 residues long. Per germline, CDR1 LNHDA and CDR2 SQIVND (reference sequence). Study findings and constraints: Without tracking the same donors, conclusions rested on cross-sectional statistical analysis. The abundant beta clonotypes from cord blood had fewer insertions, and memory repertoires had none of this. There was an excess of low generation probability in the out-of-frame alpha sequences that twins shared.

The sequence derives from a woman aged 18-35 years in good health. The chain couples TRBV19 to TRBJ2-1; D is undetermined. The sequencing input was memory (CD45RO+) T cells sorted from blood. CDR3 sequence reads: CASSIGVGDNEQFF. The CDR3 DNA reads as TGTGCCAGTAGTATTGGGGTTGGTGATAATGAGCAGTTCTTC.